This T cell receptor beta chain appears in the sequencing data of a study of vaccination and CD4 T cells after COVID-19. Study-wide context: Two-dose vaccination with either BNT162b2 or mRNA-1273 was given to participants.

The V gene end was trimmed by 5 bases and the J gene end by 1 base; junction bases not matched to a gene: 4. Germline V gene data show CDR1 as SGHNT and CDR2 as YYREEE (reference sequence). This CDR3 region has 15 residues. Specified treatment: approximately 9-day PBMC culture with coronavirus spike peptide pools or control peptides (ViraFEST assay). As to this clonotype: Its antigen is as yet unknown.

An Oncomine TCR Beta short-read assay was used to sequence the DNA from cultured CD4+ T cells. TCRdb used MiXCR to reprocess the PCR reads, holding one entry per CDR3 protein. The table includes around 15,000 distinct CDR3 sequences, around 30% detected once. Sequencing input: cultured CD4+ T cells from blood. The J gene is TRBJ2-5, the V gene TRBV5-4; 11 positions match TRBD2. The source is a human donor with COVID-19. The CDR3 loop reads CASSLSGGGQETQYF. The CDR3 DNA follows: TGTGCCAGCAGTCTTAGCGGGGGGGGCCAAGAGACCCAGTACTTC. Together with reference TRBV5-4 and TRBJ2-5, the CDR3 gives the full variable domain: ETGVTQSPTHLIKTRGQQVTLRCSSQSGHNTVSWYQQALGQGPQFIFQYYREEENGRGNFPPRFSGLQFPNYSSELNVNALELDDSALYLCASSLSGGGQETQYFGPGTRLLVL.